This TCR beta chain was sequenced for a study of T cells in Graves' hyperthyroidism and ophthalmopathy. Uncontrolled infection, other autoimmune disease, pregnancy or lactation led to exclusion. Diagnoses rested on clinical symptoms, serum thyroxine and TRAb, thyroid ultrasound and orbital computed tomography. CDR3 length: 16 amino acids. Germline V gene data show CDR1 as SGHNT and CDR2 as YENEEA. Trimming removed 2 bases from V and 5 bases from J, with 16 bases in between. The CDR3 regions of TCR beta were amplified from RNA transcripts. With the HTBI primer set, the TCR CDR3 went through a first round of RT-PCR. Each CDR3 protein gets one entry after TCRdb re-called the multiplex PCR reads with MiXCR. This table has over 300,000 distinct CDR3 sequences, about 15% appearing once.

Sequenced input: blood. The receptor was derived from a woman aged 55-75 years with Graves' hyperthyroidism. V usage is TRBV11-3 and J usage is TRBJ2-4, with D perhaps matching TRBD1 (6 bases). Here the CDR3 reads CASSLSWGLSENIQYF. Written as DNA, the CDR3 is TGTGCCAGCAGCTTAAGTTGGGGGCTGTCGGAAAACATTCAGTACTTC.